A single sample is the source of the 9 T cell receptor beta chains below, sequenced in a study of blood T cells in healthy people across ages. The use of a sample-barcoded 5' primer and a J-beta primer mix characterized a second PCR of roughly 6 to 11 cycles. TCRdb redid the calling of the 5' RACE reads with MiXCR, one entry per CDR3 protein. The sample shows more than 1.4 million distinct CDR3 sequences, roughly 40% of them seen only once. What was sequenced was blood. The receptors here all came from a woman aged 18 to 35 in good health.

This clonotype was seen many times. CDR3 nucleotides: TGCGCCAGCAGCGTGGGGGGGCGGACAGATACGCAGTATTTT. Amino acids: CASSVGGRTDTQYF. This chain links TRBV5-1 with TRBJ2-3, with D possibly being TRBD2 (7 bases). The CDR3 is 14 residues long. The V gene's germline CDR1 is SGHRS and CDR2 YFSETQ. Trimming cost V 4 bases and J 3 bases, with 12 bases left between them.

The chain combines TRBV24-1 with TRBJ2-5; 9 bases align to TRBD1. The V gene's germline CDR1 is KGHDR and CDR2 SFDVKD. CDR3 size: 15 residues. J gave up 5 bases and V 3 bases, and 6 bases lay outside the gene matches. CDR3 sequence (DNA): TGTGCCACCAGTGATGGGGGACAGGGTAAGGAGACCCAGTACTTC. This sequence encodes CATSDGGQGKETQYF.

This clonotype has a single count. CDR3 residues: CSARASGSWGEQYF. The DNA for the CDR3 is TGCAGTGCTAGAGCGAGCGGGAGTTGGGGCGAGCAGTACTTC. The genes are TRBV20-1 and TRBJ2-7; TRBD2 aligns across 8 bases. This CDR3 has 14 amino acids. Germline V gene lookup returns CDR1 DFQATT and CDR2 SNEGSKA (reference sequence). V shed 1 base and J 6 bases; nucleotides not matched to a gene: 8.

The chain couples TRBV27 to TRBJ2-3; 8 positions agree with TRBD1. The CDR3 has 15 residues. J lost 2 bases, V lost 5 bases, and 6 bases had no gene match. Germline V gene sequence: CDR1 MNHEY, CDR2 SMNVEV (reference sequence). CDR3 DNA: TGTGCCAGCAGTGAAGGACAGGGCGCCACAGATACGCAGTATTTT. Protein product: CASSEGQGATDTQYF.

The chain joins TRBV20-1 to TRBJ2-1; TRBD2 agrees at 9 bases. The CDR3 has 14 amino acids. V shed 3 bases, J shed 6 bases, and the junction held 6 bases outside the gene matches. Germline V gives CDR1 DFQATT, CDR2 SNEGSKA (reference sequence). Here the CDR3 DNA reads TGCAGTGCTAGGGGGACTAGCCCCCTCAATGAGCAGTTCTTC. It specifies CSARGTSPLNEQFF.

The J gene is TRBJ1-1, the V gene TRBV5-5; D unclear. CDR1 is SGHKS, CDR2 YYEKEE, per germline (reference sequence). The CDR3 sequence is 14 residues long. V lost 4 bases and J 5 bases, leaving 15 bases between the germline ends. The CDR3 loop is CASSPPSAGTEAFF. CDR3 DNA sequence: TGTGCCAGCAGCCCCCCCTCGGCCGGAACTGAAGCTTTCTTT.

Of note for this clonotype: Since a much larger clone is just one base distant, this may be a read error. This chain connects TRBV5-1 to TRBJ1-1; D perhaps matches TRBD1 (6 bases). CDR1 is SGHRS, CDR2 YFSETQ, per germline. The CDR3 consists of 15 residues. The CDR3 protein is CAGSLAGVGNTEAFF. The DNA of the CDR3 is TGCGCCGGCAGCTTGGCAGGGGTTGGGAACACTGAAGCTTTCTTT.

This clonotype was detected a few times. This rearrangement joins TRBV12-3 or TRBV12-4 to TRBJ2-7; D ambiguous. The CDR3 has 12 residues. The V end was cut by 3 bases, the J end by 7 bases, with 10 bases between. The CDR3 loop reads CASSFGYNEQYF. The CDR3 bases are TGTGCCAGCAGTTTTGGTTACAATGAGCAGTACTTC.

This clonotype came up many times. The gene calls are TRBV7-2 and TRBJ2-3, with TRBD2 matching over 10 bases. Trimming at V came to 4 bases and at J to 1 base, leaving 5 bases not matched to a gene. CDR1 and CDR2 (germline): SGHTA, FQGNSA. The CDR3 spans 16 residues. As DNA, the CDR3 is TGTGCCAGCAGCTACCGACTAGCGGGTGGCACAGATACGCAGTATTTT. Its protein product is CASSYRLAGGTDTQYF.